Reported below is one T cell receptor (beta chain). Antigen: not known. Every donor contributed at least one pre-ART and at least two post-ART PBMC samples. This sample is part of a study of long-term antiretroviral therapy in people with HIV. On the study more broadly: About a decade before 2015, the earliest samples were taken when ART was typically delayed. Study findings and constraints: Clones with expansion before ART led the repertoire at all time points. Once patients were on ART, diversity went higher but still fell short of transplant donor controls.

A v3.0 immunoSEQ assay was performed at survey level. Here immunoSEQ multiplex PCR was the method, and the copy in TCRdb shows in-frame clones only, minus some. The table includes over 20,000 clones, nearly 90% detected once. The length of the CDR3 is 14 residues. Germline V gene lookup returns CDR1 MNHNS and CDR2 SASEGT. Trimming took off 7 bases at V and 6 bases at J, with 13 bases between the two ends. The sample here was unsorted PBMCs, taken 0.6 years after starting antiretroviral therapy. The source of this sequence is a man between 60 and 75 years old with HIV. The chain combines TRBV6-1 with TRBJ1-6; D remains ambiguous. In DNA, the CDR3 is TGTGCCAGCACCTCAGACAACCCTAATTCACCCCTCCACTTT. Protein product: CASTSDNPNSPLHF.